This T cell receptor beta chain derives from a study of lymphopenia after photon versus proton radiotherapy. Study-wide results and caveats: Post-nadir diversity loss with photons came from oligoclonal expansion, particularly CD8+ Temra cells. Under photons, naive T cells and diversity fell while effector/memory populations rose. Better survival with proton therapy was suggested as possible, not demonstrated.

As concerns this clone: Its specificity is unknown.

Germline CDR1 reads SGHNT; CDR2 reads YYREEE (reference sequence). This CDR3 region has 15 residues. V lost 0 bases and J lost 0, with 4 bases in between. Some clones are missing from TCRdb's copy, which holds only in-frame ones; the method was immunoSEQ multiplex PCR. In the table there are tens of thousands of clones, under 95% of which are singletons. This specimen consisted of peripheral blood, obtained from a patient treated with photon-based radiotherapy. This TCR was recovered from a woman aged 40-49 years with cholangiocarcinoma. The genes are TRBV5-4 and TRBJ1-6, with unresolved D. CDR3 protein: CASSLGSSYNSPLHF. The CDR3 coding sequence is TGTGCCAGCAGCTTGGGGAGCTCCTATAATTCACCCCTCCACTTT.